The clone carrying this T cell receptor beta chain was seen a handful of times. Its antigen is unidentified. Of the isolated RNA, all was reverse transcribed, and so the sequenced material was expressed TCRB transcripts. Data came from immunoSEQ multiplex PCR; TCRdb stores just in-frame clones and leaves some out. The sample includes more than 150,000 clones, 8.5% to 10% of them seen just once. The data were taken from a study of beta chain features in type 1 diabetes. Study details: Across all samples, approximately 99 million sorted cells were examined. Overall study results and limits: A potential PCR bias toward shorter templates would be equal in patient and control samples. Naive, central memory and Treg TCRB repertoires seemed to resemble each other more closely in patients than they did in healthy donors. TCRB CDR3s from Type 1 diabetes patients were moderately but significantly shorter in all four CD4+ subsets.

It was via CD45RO/CCR7/CD25/CD127/CD95/CD27 that CD4+ naive, central memory, regulatory and stem cell-like memory cells were sorted. Sequencing was performed on central memory CD4+ T cells from blood. The clonotype comes from a woman in her 30s with type 1 diabetes.

The DNA for the CDR3 is TGTGCCAGCAGTTTCACTAGCGGTAACTACAATGAGCAGTTCTTC. Amino acid sequence: CASSFTSGNYNEQFF. This chain joins TRBV7-9 and TRBJ2-1; 8 nucleotides align to TRBD2. This CDR3 is 15 amino acids long. In germline, CDR1 is SEHNR, CDR2 FQNEAQ (reference sequence). Trimming at V came to 6 bases and at J to 3 bases, leaving 7 bases not matched to a gene.